Described below is a single TCR beta chain sequence and its context. This entry comes from a study of blood T cells in healthy people across ages. V lost 0 bases to trimming and J lost 3 bases, with 6 bases between them. There are 12 residues in the CDR3. Germline V CDR1 and CDR2: DFQATT, SNEGSKA (reference sequence). Using a J-beta primer mix together with a sample-barcoded 5' primer, a second PCR was run for roughly 6 to 12 cycles. Every individual sample yielded 2.5 million or more paired-end reads (each containing CDR3). Via MiXCR, TCRdb re-called the 5' RACE reads, giving one row per CDR3 protein. Here the sample spans almost 550,000 distinct CDR3 sequences, about 24% being singletons. These data were also filed under a second study, of T cells of mothers and their children.

This chain joins TRBV20-1 and TRBJ2-7; D is ambiguous. This TCR was sampled from a boy younger than 18 in good health. Sequencing used blood. DNA of the CDR3: TGCAGTGCTAGAGAGGTGAACTACGAGCAGTACTTC. This translates into CSAREVNYEQYF.